The 8 T cell receptor beta chains listed next were all sequenced from one sample in a study of blood T cell repertoires in COVID-19. TCRdb keeps only in-frame clones here, not all; method: immunoSEQ multiplex PCR. In the table there are 85,000 to 100,000 clones, over 75% of which are singletons. The sequencing sample was made of peripheral blood. All receptors come from a man aged 55-75 years with acute or convalescent COVID-19.

The chain employs TRBV18 and TRBJ2-1, with 11 positions matching TRBD2. V gave up 4 bases and J gave up 3 bases; unmatched junction bases: 17. The CDR3 contains 20 residues. From germline, CDR1 is KGHSH and CDR2 LQKENI. CDR3 residues: CASSLRLAGKNRLNYNEQFF. CDR3 in DNA: TGTGCCAGCTCACTCCGACTAGCGGGGAAAAACCGACTAAACTACAATGAGCAGTTCTTC.

This clone was recorded only once. This chain links TRBV6-2 or TRBV6-3 with TRBJ2-2; TRBD1 aligns across 9 bases. The V and J ends lost 2 bases and 2 bases, in that order; junction bases with no gene match: 3. This CDR3 is 16 amino acids long. The germline V gene encodes CDR1 MNHEY and CDR2 SVGEGT. In nucleotides, the CDR3 is TGTGCCAGCAGTTACACAGGGGGCTATAACACCGGGGAGCTGTTTTTT. This sequence encodes CASSYTGGYNTGELFF.

The chain recombines TRBV6-5 with TRBJ1-1, with D hard to call. V was shortened by 0 bases and J by 6 bases, with 8 bases between the two germline ends. The germline V gene has CDR1 MNHEY and CDR2 SVGAGI. CDR3 length: 13 residues. The CDR3 here is CASSYSRQSEAFF. The CDR3 DNA reads as TGTGCCAGCAGTTACTCGAGGCAGTCTGAAGCTTTCTTT.

V usage is TRBV5-1 and J usage is TRBJ2-2; possible D gene TRBD2, 5 bases. The CDR3 is 15 residues long. V was trimmed by 4 bases and J by 6 bases, leaving 16 bases between them. Germline V gene lookup returns CDR1 SGHRS and CDR2 YFSETQ. CDR3 nucleotides: TGCGCCAGCAGCACCGCTAGCCTAGGAGCCGGGGAGCTGTTTTTT. Translated: CASSTASLGAGELFF. Variable domain in full (rest from reference TRBV5-1 and TRBJ2-2): KAGVTQTPRYLIKTRGQQVTLSCSPISGHRSVSWYQQTPGQGLQFLFEYFSETQRNKGNFPGRFSGRQFSNSRSEMNVSTLELGDSALYLCASSTASLGAGELFFGEGSRLTVL.

This chain connects TRBV3-1 (or the pseudogene TRBV3-2) to TRBJ1-2; 12 bases are shared with TRBD1. Germline CDR1 LGHDT, CDR2 YNNKEL (reference sequence). The CDR3 runs 17 residues. V was pared by 1 base and J by 4 bases, with 7 bases of the junction left unmatched. In nucleotides, the CDR3 is TGTGCCAGCAGCCAAGGGTCTGGGACAGGGGGCCCCTATGGCTACACCTTC. Protein product: CASSQGSGTGGPYGYTF.

The V and J genes are TRBV3-1 (or the pseudogene TRBV3-2) and TRBJ1-4; D uncertain. This CDR3 contains 15 residues. V shed 1 base and J shed 5 bases, with 11 bases lying between them. From germline, CDR1 is LGHDT and CDR2 YNNKEL (reference sequence). The CDR3 here is CASSQGASLNEKLFF. In DNA, the CDR3 is TGTGCCAGCAGCCAAGGGGCCTCACTCAATGAAAAACTGTTTTTT.

This sequence joins TRBV15 and TRBJ1-5, with D possibly matching TRBD1 (6 bases). Germline CDR1 reads LNHNV; CDR2 reads YYDKDF (reference sequence). The V gene lost 1 base and the J gene lost 1 base, with 8 bases spanning the gap. The CDR3 sequence is 15 residues long. Here the CDR3 reads CATSRGGGSNQPQHF. For the CDR3, the DNA is TGTGCCACCAGCAGAGGGGGGGGCAGCAATCAGCCCCAGCATTTT. The full variable domain, its missing parts supplied by reference TRBV15 and TRBJ1-5, is DAMVIQNPRYQVTQFGKPVTLSCSQTLNHNVMYWYQQKSSQAPKLLFHYYDKDFNNEADTPDNFQSRRPNTSFCFLDIRSPGLGDTAMYLCATSRGGGSNQPQHFGDGTRLSIL.

CDR3: CASSEASVPFF. CDR3 bases: TGTGCCAGCAGTGAAGCTTCCGTTCCGTTCTTC. The chain combines TRBV6-1 with TRBJ2-1; D unresolved. Between the trimmed V and J ends, which lost 0 bases and 15 bases, there was a span of 9 bases. The CDR3 has 11 amino acids. Germline V gene sequence: CDR1 MNHNS, CDR2 SASEGT.